The 8 T cell receptor beta chains given below trace back to one sample, sequenced in a study of T cell responses to AZD1222 COVID-19 vaccine. Assay: immunoSEQ multiplex PCR; the TCRdb copy retains only in-frame clones and omits some. The sample holds around 150,000 clones. The sample comprised peripheral blood. Source of these receptors: an adult in good health.

The chain recombines TRBV5-1 with TRBJ1-6; no reliable D call. The CDR3 contains 13 residues. CDR1 is SGHRS, CDR2 YFSETQ, per germline. Trimming pared 0 bases from V and 9 bases from J, leaving 7 bases between. This CDR3 reads CASSLVGGSPLHF. The CDR3 coding sequence is TGCGCCAGCAGCTTGGTGGGAGGTTCACCCCTCCACTTT. The complete variable domain, with remaining parts taken from reference TRBV5-1 and TRBJ1-6, reads KAGVTQTPRYLIKTRGQQVTLSCSPISGHRSVSWYQQTPGQGLQFLFEYFSETQRNKGNFPGRFSGRQFSNSRSEMNVSTLELGDSALYLCASSLVGGSPLHFGNGTRLTVT.

The chain recombines TRBV11-2 with TRBJ2-5, with D unclear. The germline CDR1 and CDR2 sequences are SGHAT and FQNNGV. This CDR3 has 12 amino acids. Between the trimmed V and J ends, which lost 1 base and 5 bases, there was a span of 5 bases. CDR3 nucleotides: TGTGCCAGCAGCTTAGCAGACGAGACCCAGTACTTC. Its protein is CASSLADETQYF. Looking up the rest from reference TRBV11-2 and TRBJ2-5 gives the full variable domain: EAGVAQSPRYKIIEKRQSVAFWCNPISGHATLYWYQQILGQGPKLLIQFQNNGVVDDSQLPKDRFSAERLKGVDSTLKIQPAKLEDSAVYLCASSLADETQYFGPGTRLLVL.

This chain joins TRBV7-8 and TRBJ2-2, with 8 bases aligning to TRBD2. Germline V lookup: CDR1 SGHVS, CDR2 FQNEAQ. This CDR3 region has 15 residues. With V trimmed by 5 bases and J by 5 bases, 7 bases remained unmatched. CDR3 sequence reads: CASSGAGVGTGELFF. The CDR3 DNA reads as TGTGCCAGCAGCGGAGCGGGGGTCGGTACCGGGGAGCTGTTTTTT.

V is TRBV9 and J is TRBJ1-2; the match to TRBD1 covers 7 bases. Per the germline V gene, CDR1 is SGDLS and CDR2 is YYNGEE. The CDR3 extends over 17 amino acids. Trimming at V came to 4 bases and at J to 4 bases, leaving 16 bases not matched to a gene. The CDR3 loop is CASSPPVGVTGAYGYTF. The CDR3 bases are TGTGCCAGCAGCCCGCCCGTGGGCGTCACAGGGGCCTATGGCTACACCTTC.

This chain links TRBV6-5 with TRBJ1-1; no clear D gene. The V and J ends lost 2 bases and 4 bases respectively, with 8 bases between them. The CDR3 runs to 13 residues. Germline CDR1 and CDR2: MNHEY and SVGAGI. CDR3 in amino acids: CASSYGSPTEAFF. CDR3 bases: TGTGCCAGCAGTTACGGGTCTCCCACTGAAGCTTTCTTT.

The chain recombines TRBV6-5 with TRBJ1-1; TRBD1 agrees at 8 bases. The V and J ends lost 6 bases and 6 bases, in that order; junction bases with no gene match: 6. In germline, CDR1 is MNHEY, CDR2 SVGAGI. This CDR3 comprises 13 residues. CDR3 sequence reads: CASRDREWAEAFF. The CDR3 DNA is TGTGCCAGCAGGGACAGGGAATGGGCTGAAGCTTTCTTT.

This sequence joins TRBV5-1 and TRBJ1-2; TRBD1 matches 7 bases. The CDR3 sequence is 12 residues long. J gave up 4 bases and V 5 bases, and 2 bases lay outside the gene matches. Germline lookup yields CDR1 SGHRS and CDR2 YFSETQ. CDR3 in DNA: TGCGCCAGCAGTCGGGACAGCTATGGCTACACCTTC. Amino acids: CASSRDSYGYTF. The full variable domain, rest sourced from reference TRBV5-1 and TRBJ1-2, is KAGVTQTPRYLIKTRGQQVTLSCSPISGHRSVSWYQQTPGQGLQFLFEYFSETQRNKGNFPGRFSGRQFSNSRSEMNVSTLELGDSALYLCASSRDSYGYTFGSGTRLTVV.

The chain joins TRBV7-7 to TRBJ2-5, with D possibly TRBD2 on 5 matching bases. The CDR3 extends over 15 amino acids. Germline CDR1 is SSHAT and CDR2 is FNYEAQ (reference sequence). Trimming left V 4 bases short and J 1 base short, with 13 bases between. As DNA, the CDR3 is TGTGCCAGCAGCTCGGGGTGGGGTGCCCAAGAGACCCAGTACTTC. It yields the protein CASSSGWGAQETQYF.